The clone carrying this TCR beta chain has at least ten counts. What it binds is unknown. The V end was cut by 0 bases, the J end by 3 bases, with 9 bases between. This CDR3 region has 14 residues. CDR1 SGHDT and CDR2 YYEEEE come from the germline V gene. These data are taken from a study of molecular identifiers for immune sequencing clone quantification. Study results and caveats: Spiked Jurkat TCR RNA from one cell was reportedly detectable among 950,000 to 1,000,000 naive cells.

Listed TCR primers, together with previously described methods, were used for the bulk TCR libraries. In TCRdb, the PCR reads were re-called with MiXCR into one record per CDR3 protein. The table shows 300,000 to 400,000 distinct CDR3 sequences, with roughly 23% occurring only once. The sequence was obtained from a human donor in good health. Some libraries in this study had Jurkat cell RNA spiked in. The chain couples TRBV5-6 to TRBJ1-1; D gene ambiguous. Sequenced material: naive CD8+ T cells from blood, with Jurkat cell RNA spiked in. Subset specified: FACS-sorted CD8+CD4-CCR7+CD45RA+ naive T cells. The chain's CDR3 is CASSLASGYTEAFF. CDR3 sequence (DNA): TGTGCCAGCAGCTTGGCTTCGGGGTACACTGAAGCTTTCTTT. Full variable domain (missing parts from reference TRBV5-6 and TRBJ1-1): DAGVTQSPTHLIKTRGQQVTLRCSPKSGHDTVSWYQQALGQGPQFIFQYYEEEERQRGNFPDRFSGHQFPNYSSELNVNALLLGDSALYLCASSLASGYTEAFFGQGTRLTVV.